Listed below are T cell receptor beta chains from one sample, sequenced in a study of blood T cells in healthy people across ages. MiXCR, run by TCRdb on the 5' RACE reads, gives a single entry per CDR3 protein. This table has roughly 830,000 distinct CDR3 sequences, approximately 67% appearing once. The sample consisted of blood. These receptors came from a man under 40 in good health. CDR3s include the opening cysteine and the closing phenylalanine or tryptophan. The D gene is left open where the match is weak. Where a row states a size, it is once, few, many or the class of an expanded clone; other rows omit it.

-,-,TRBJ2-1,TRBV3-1,TGTGCCAGCAGCCAAGGCCCGGGGCGCGGCTCCTACAATGAGCAGTTCTTC,CASSQGPGRGSYNEQFF
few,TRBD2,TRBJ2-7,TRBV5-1,TGCGCCAGCAGTATCGGGAGGGGCCTTCTACCCTACGAGCAGTACTTC,CASSIGRGLLPYEQYF
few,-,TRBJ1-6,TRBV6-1,TGTGCCAGCAGTTCAGGGACGGCAGAGAATTCACCCCTCCACTTT,CASSSGTAENSPLHF
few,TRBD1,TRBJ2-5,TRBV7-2,TGTGCCAGCAGCTTCGGGACAGTGGAGACCCAGTACTTC,CASSFGTVETQYF
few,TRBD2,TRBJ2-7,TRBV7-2,TGTGCCAGCAGCCTCGGGACTAAAACCTACGAGCAGTACTTC,CASSLGTKTYEQYF
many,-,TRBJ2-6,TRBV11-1,TGTGCCAGCAGCCAGGGACACGGATTCTCTGGGGCCAACGTCCTGACTTTC,CASSQGHGFSGANVLTF
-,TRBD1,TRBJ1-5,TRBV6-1,TGTGCCAGCAGTGAAGCCAGCAGGGGGCTTGGGCAGCCCCAGCATTTT,CASSEASRGLGQPQHF
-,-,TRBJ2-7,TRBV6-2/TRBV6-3,TGTGCCAGCAGCCTCTGGATATACGAGCAGTACTTC,CASSLWIYEQYF
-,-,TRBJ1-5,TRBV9,TGTGCCAGCAGCGTAGCGGAGGCCGATCAGCCCCAGCATTTT,CASSVAEADQPQHF
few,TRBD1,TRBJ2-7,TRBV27,TGTGCCAGCAGCTTGCAGGCGGCCAGGGGGCTCCACGAGCAGTACTTC,CASSLQAARGLHEQYF
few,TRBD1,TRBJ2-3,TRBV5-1,TGCGCCAGCAGCAGCCGACAGGGCCCAGATACGCAGTATTTT,CASSSRQGPDTQYF
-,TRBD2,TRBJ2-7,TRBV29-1,TGCAGCGTTCGTGGTGTAGCGGGGGGACCTTACGAGCAGTACTTC,CSVRGVAGGPYEQYF
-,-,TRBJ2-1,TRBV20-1,TGCAGTGCTAGCGGGAGCTCCTACAATGAGCAGTTCTTC,CSASGSSYNEQFF
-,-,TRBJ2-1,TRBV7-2,TGTGCCAGCAGCTTAGCGCTTTCCAGGTACAATGAGCAGTTCTTC,CASSLALSRYNEQFF
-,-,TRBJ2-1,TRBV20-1,TGCAGTGCAAACGGGAAAACGGGCTCGAGCTCCTACAATGAGCAGTTCTTC,CSANGKTGSSSYNEQFF
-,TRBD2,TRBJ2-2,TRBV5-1,TGCGCCAGCAGCGGACAGACTAGCGATACCGGGGAGCTGTTTTTT,CASSGQTSDTGELFF
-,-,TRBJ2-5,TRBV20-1,TGCAGTGCTAGAGACATCGAGACCCAGTACTTC,CSARDIETQYF
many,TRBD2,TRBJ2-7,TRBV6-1,TGTGCCAGCAGGGGTTCCTCCGGGACTAGCGGGGGCCGGAGCTCCTACGAGCAGTACTTC,CASRGSSGTSGGRSSYEQYF
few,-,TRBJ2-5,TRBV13,TGTGCCAGCAGTCCTATGTGGGACTCCTCAGGGGAGCAGTACTTC,CASSPMWDSSGEQYF
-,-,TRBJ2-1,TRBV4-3,TGCGCCAGCAGCCAAGCCGGGGGGCCTAGTTACAATGAGCAGTTCTTC,CASSQAGGPSYNEQFF
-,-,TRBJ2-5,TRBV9,TGTGCCAGCAGCGTAGGGGGCCCGAACGAGGAGACCCAGTACTTC,CASSVGGPNEETQYF
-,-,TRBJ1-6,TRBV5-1,TGCGCCAGCAGCCCGGAGGGTGGCACCTATAATTCACCCCTCCACTTT,CASSPEGGTYNSPLHF
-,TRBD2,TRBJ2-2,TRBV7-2,TGTGCCAGCAGCTTAGTACTAGCGGGGGGCACCGGGGAGCTGTTTTTT,CASSLVLAGGTGELFF
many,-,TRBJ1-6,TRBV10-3,TGTGCCATCAGTGAGAATCTGGGAGGAGGTTCACCCCTCCACTTT,CAISENLGGGSPLHF
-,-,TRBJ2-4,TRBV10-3,TGTGCCCTCCGGGAACCGACCTGGGTCAAAAACATTCAGTACTTC,CALREPTWVKNIQYF
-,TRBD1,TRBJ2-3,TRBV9,TGTGCCAGCAGCGTAGATGTCAGGGGGTTCACAGATACGCAGTATTTT,CASSVDVRGFTDTQYF
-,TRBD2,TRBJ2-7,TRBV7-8,TGTGCCAGCAGCCGTGAACGGGGGGGAGGTTCCTACGAGCAGTACTTC,CASSRERGGGSYEQYF
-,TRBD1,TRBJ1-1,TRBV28,TGTGCCAGCATTTTAACAGGGGGCACTGAAGCTTTCTTT,CASILTGGTEAFF
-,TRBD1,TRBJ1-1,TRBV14,TGTGCCAGCAGGGGACAGGGCACAACTGAAGCTTTCTTT,CASRGQGTTEAFF
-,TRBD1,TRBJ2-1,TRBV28,TGTGCCAGCAGCCTTAGGGGACAGGGTTATTGGGAGCAGTTCTTC,CASSLRGQGYWEQFF
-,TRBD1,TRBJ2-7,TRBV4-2,TGTGCCAGCAGCCAAGATCATATCGCGAGGGGGCCCCCCTACGAGCAGTACTTC,CASSQDHIARGPPYEQYF
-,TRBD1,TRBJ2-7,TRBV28,TGTGCCAGCAGTTCTCAACTGGACAGGGCTGTCTACGAGCAGTACTTC,CASSSQLDRAVYEQYF
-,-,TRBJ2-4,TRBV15,TGTGCCACCAGCGACCGGGACTTAGCCAAAAACATTCAGTACTTC,CATSDRDLAKNIQYF
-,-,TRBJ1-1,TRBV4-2,TGTGCCAGCAGCCAGGCCGATACGTCTTATGAAGCTTTCTTT,CASSQADTSYEAFF
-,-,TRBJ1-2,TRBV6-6,TGTGCCAGCACCGCGGAGGGGCGAGGGTCTAACTATGGCTACACCTTC,CASTAEGRGSNYGYTF
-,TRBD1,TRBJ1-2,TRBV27,TGTGCCAGCAGTATTTACAGGGGGTCCCTCTATGGCTACACCTTC,CASSIYRGSLYGYTF
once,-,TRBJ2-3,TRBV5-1,TGCGCTAGCAGAGCCGCGGACACAGATACGCAGTATTTT,CASRAADTDTQYF
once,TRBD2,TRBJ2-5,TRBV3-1,TGTGCCAGCAGCCAAGTGCGTTTGCGGGGGGGCTACCAAGAGACCCAGTACTTC,CASSQVRLRGGYQETQYF
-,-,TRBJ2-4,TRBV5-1,TGCGCCAGCAGCTTGGAAAACAGGGTATTAGACATTCAGTACTTC,CASSLENRVLDIQYF
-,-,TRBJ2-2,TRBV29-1,TGCAGCGTTGGGCTCAGGGTCGGCGGGGAGCTGTTTTTT,CSVGLRVGGELFF
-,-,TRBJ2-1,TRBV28,TGTGCCAGCACCCAAGAACAGGAGATCTACAATGAGCAGTTCTTC,CASTQEQEIYNEQFF
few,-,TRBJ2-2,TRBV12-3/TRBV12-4,TGTGCCAGCAGGTCTGACCGGGACTTCGGGGAGCTGTTTTTT,CASRSDRDFGELFF
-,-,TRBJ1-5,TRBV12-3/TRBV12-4,TGTGCCAGCAGTGTGACTTACAATCAGCCCCAGCATTTT,CASSVTYNQPQHF
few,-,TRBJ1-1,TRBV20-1,TGCAGTGCTAGAAGACAGCACACTGAAGCTTTCTTT,CSARRQHTEAFF
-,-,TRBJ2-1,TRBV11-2,TGTGCCAGCAGCGACATCAGGTACAATGAGCAGTTCTTC,CASSDIRYNEQFF